These T cell receptor beta chains were read from a single sample in a study of blood T cell repertoires in COVID-19. TCRdb keeps only in-frame clones here, not all; method: immunoSEQ multiplex PCR. The sample shows about 230,000 clones, nearly 90% of them seen only once. The source material was peripheral blood. The receptors originated from a young woman who had recovered from COVID-19. The CDR3 runs from the conserved cysteine through the conserved F or W. The D gene is left open where the match is weak. Some rows mark clone size as missing; the rest say once, few, many or name a class of expanded clone.

.	TRBV9	.	TRBJ2-1	TGTGCCAGCAGCGTAGGAACAGGGAAAACCTACAATGAGCAGTTCTTC	CASSVGTGKTYNEQFF
TRBD1	TRBV9	.	TRBJ1-2	TGTGCCAGCACGGGACAGGGCCTTCTTAACTATGGCTACACCTTC	CASTGQGLLNYGYTF
TRBD1	TRBV15	.	TRBJ1-3	TGTGCCACCAGCAGTTACCCCGGGACAGGGGATCGGAACACCATATATTTT	CATSSYPGTGDRNTIYF
.	TRBV19	.	TRBJ1-6	TGTGCCAGTAGTATATTTGGCTCACCCCTCCACTTT	CASSIFGSPLHF
.	TRBV2	.	TRBJ2-1	TGTGCCAGCAGTGTTCCGGGGGGCGCATCCATAGTTCCTCACAATGAGCAGTTCTTC	CASSVPGGASIVPHNEQFF
.	TRBV6-2/TRBV6-3	.	TRBJ1-2	TGTGCCAGCAGTTACACAGCAGGGCGAGGCTATGGCTACACCTTC	CASSYTAGRGYGYTF
.	TRBV6-5	.	TRBJ1-5	TGTGCCAGCAGCCACTACGGAGGCAATCAGCCCCAGCATTTT	CASSHYGGNQPQHF
TRBD1	TRBV6-5	.	TRBJ2-2	TGTGCCAGTACTTCAGGACAGGGAAACACCGGGGAGCTGTTTTTT	CASTSGQGNTGELFF
.	TRBV11-3	once	TRBJ2-2	TGTGCCAGCAGCTTAGAAGCCATAGCGAACACCGGGGAGCTGTTTTTT	CASSLEAIANTGELFF
TRBD2	TRBV27	.	TRBJ2-1	TGTGCCAGCAGTTTTATAGCGGGAGGGTCCCCCTACAATGAGCAGTTCTTC	CASSFIAGGSPYNEQFF
.	TRBV19	.	TRBJ2-1	TGTGCCAGTCGGTTCGTGGACAGCTCCTACAATGAGCAGTTCTTC	CASRFVDSSYNEQFF
.	TRBV27	.	TRBJ1-1	TGTGCCAGCAGTTCCGGGGTGATCACTGAAGCTTTCTTT	CASSSGVITEAFF
TRBD2	TRBV11-2	.	TRBJ2-7	TGTGCCAGCAGCGGACTAGCGGGTCGGTGGGAGCAGTACTTC	CASSGLAGRWEQYF
TRBD2	TRBV4-3	.	TRBJ2-2	TGCGCCAGCAGCCAACTATCTAGCGGTCAGAACACCGGGGAGCTGTTTTTT	CASSQLSSGQNTGELFF
TRBD1	TRBV11-2	.	TRBJ2-7	TGTGCCAGCAGCTTAGCCAGGGGGCAAATCTACGAGCAGTACTTC	CASSLARGQIYEQYF
.	TRBV9	few	TRBJ1-2	TGTGCCAGCAGCGTAGACGGTCGAGCTAACTATGGCTACACCTTC	CASSVDGRANYGYTF
TRBD1	TRBV7-9	once	TRBJ1-2	TGTGCCAGCAGCTTCCAGACAGGGCACTATGGCTACACCTTC	CASSFQTGHYGYTF
.	TRBV12-3/TRBV12-4	once	TRBJ2-1	TGTGCCAGCAACCCCGGATTGTGGGAGGAGCAGTTCTTC	CASNPGLWEEQFF
TRBD1	TRBV27	.	TRBJ1-5	TGTGCCAGCAGTTTGGACAGGCTACACAATCAGCCCCAGCATTTT	CASSLDRLHNQPQHF
.	TRBV11-2	.	TRBJ2-1	TGTGCCAGCAGCGTCCAAGCGGAGCAGTTCTTC	CASSVQAEQFF
TRBD1	TRBV7-9	.	TRBJ2-6	TGTGCCAGCAGCTCAGAGACAGGGGTTGGGCAGAGGGCCAACGTCCTGACTTTC	CASSSETGVGQRANVLTF
.	TRBV3-1/TRBV3-2	.	TRBJ2-7	TGTGCCAGCAGCCAAACTGAGTGGCAGTACTTC	CASSQTEWQYF
TRBD1	TRBV7-9	.	TRBJ1-1	TGTGCCAGCAGCCCAGAGACAGGGGGTGACACTGAAGCTTTCTTT	CASSPETGGDTEAFF
.	TRBV9	few	TRBJ2-1	TGTGCCAGCAGCGGGAGCGTCGCTAGCTCCTACAATGAGCAGTTCTTC	CASSGSVASSYNEQFF
TRBD1	TRBV6-5	.	TRBJ1-2	TGTGCCAGCAGTTACTTACAGGGGGCTCGTGGCTACACCTTC	CASSYLQGARGYTF
TRBD2	TRBV27	.	TRBJ2-1	TGTGCCAGCGGGCTAGCGGGAGATGAGCAGTTCTTC	CASGLAGDEQFF
.	TRBV30	.	TRBJ2-2	TGTGCAGCGATGGAGGAGCGGGAGCTGTTTTTT	CAAMEERELFF
.	TRBV7-2	.	TRBJ2-3	TGTGCCAGCAGCTCTACAGGTGAACTTAGCACAGATACGCAGTATTTT	CASSSTGELSTDTQYF
TRBD1	TRBV7-2	.	TRBJ1-1	TGTGCCAGCAGCCCGCTGGACAGGGTTGAAGCTTTCTTT	CASSPLDRVEAFF
TRBD1	TRBV19	.	TRBJ2-7	TGTGCCAGTTCCGAGACAGGGGCCGAGCAGTACTTC	CASSETGAEQYF
.	TRBV18	.	TRBJ1-3	TGTGCCAGCTCGCGGGACGGTCGGTCCTCTGGAAACACCATATATTTT	CASSRDGRSSGNTIYF
.	TRBV7-3	.	TRBJ2-7	TGTGCCAGCAGCCGCAGACAGGCCAACTCCTACGAGCAGTACTTC	CASSRRQANSYEQYF
.	TRBV12-3/TRBV12-4	.	TRBJ1-1	TGTGCCAGCAGGAAGACAGGGAACACTGAAGCTTTCTTT	CASRKTGNTEAFF
TRBD1	TRBV27	.	TRBJ1-1	TGTGCCAGCAGTTTGGGCAGGGGGGAGTCGGCTTTCTTT	CASSLGRGESAFF
.	TRBV10-3	.	TRBJ2-1	TGTGCCATCAACTGGGACTCCAGCTCCTACAATGAGCAGTTCTTC	CAINWDSSSYNEQFF
.	TRBV4-3	.	TRBJ2-7	TGCGCCAGCAGCCAAGATTTCCAGACAGATGCCTACGAGCAGTACTTC	CASSQDFQTDAYEQYF
.	TRBV15	once	TRBJ2-3	TGTGCCACCAGCAGAGTTCAACCTTCGGTAGATACGCAGTATTTT	CATSRVQPSVDTQYF
.	TRBV5-6	.	TRBJ1-4	TGTGCCAGCAGCTTGGGAACGGGGTCTAGGGTTGAAAAACTGTTTTTT	CASSLGTGSRVEKLFF
TRBD2	TRBV9	.	TRBJ2-1	TGTGCCAGCAGCGTATTTAAGGCTAGCGGCGGCTTCGGGGAGCAGTTCTTC	CASSVFKASGGFGEQFF
.	TRBV7-3	.	TRBJ1-1	TGTGCCAGCAGCTTAAGGAGTATAACTGAAGCTTTCTTT	CASSLRSITEAFF
TRBD1	TRBV15	.	TRBJ2-5	TGTGCCACCAGCAGTGGGGACAGTGGATGGGAGACCCAGTACTTC	CATSSGDSGWETQYF
.	TRBV20-1	.	TRBJ2-7	TGCAGTGCTAGTCTCACAGGGTCGGGCGAGCAGTACTTC	CSASLTGSGEQYF
TRBD1	TRBV6-2/TRBV6-3	.	TRBJ1-6	TGTGCCAGCAGTTACTCGGACAGGGATCGCAATTCACCCCTCCACTTT	CASSYSDRDRNSPLHF
TRBD1	TRBV9	.	TRBJ1-1	TGTGCCAGCAGCGTAGCCAACAGGGGGACTGAAGCTTTCTTT	CASSVANRGTEAFF
TRBD2	TRBV12-3/TRBV12-4	.	TRBJ2-1	TGTGCCAGCGGACTAGTGGCTTACAATGAGCAGTTCTTC	CASGLVAYNEQFF
TRBD1	TRBV29-1	.	TRBJ2-3	TGCAGCGCCACGTACAGGGGGGGCACAGATACGCAGTATTTT	CSATYRGGTDTQYF
TRBD2	TRBV27	few	TRBJ2-7	TGTGCCAGCAGTCCAATAGCGGGAGCAAGCTCCTACGAGCAGTACTTC	CASSPIAGASSYEQYF
.	TRBV25-1	.	TRBJ2-2	TGTGCCAGCACCGCGCCGTCCGGGGAGCTGTTTTTT	CASTAPSGELFF
.	TRBV7-9	few	TRBJ1-2	TGTGCCAGCGGATACTACAGGAAGTTCGATGGCTACACCTTC	CASGYYRKFDGYTF
.	TRBV30	.	TRBJ2-1	TGTGCCTGCTTCCGTGGGAGCGATGAGCAGTTCTTC	CACFRGSDEQFF
.	TRBV6-5	.	TRBJ1-2	TGTGCCAGCAGTTACGGAGGGAGGAGCTATGGCTACACCTTC	CASSYGGRSYGYTF
.	TRBV15	.	TRBJ2-1	TGTGCCACCAGCAGGGGTACAGGGAATTCCTACAATGAGCAGTTCTTC	CATSRGTGNSYNEQFF